The 32 T cell receptor beta chains below all came from one sample that was sequenced in a study of T cell responses to AZD1222 COVID-19 vaccine. Profiling relied on immunoSEQ multiplex PCR, and the TCRdb table lists in-frame clones only, not all of them. The table has 90,000 to 100,000 clones, roughly 90% seen once. The sequencing here drew on peripheral blood, taken on day 0 of AZD1222 vaccination. These receptors were collected from an adult in good health.

This rearrangement joins TRBV7-6 to TRBJ2-7, with 7 positions matching TRBD2. The CDR3 is 13 residues long. The V gene end was trimmed by 9 bases and the J gene end by 0 bases; junction bases not matched to a gene: 5. Germline-derived CDR1 and CDR2 are SGHVS and FNYEAQ. The DNA for the CDR3 is TGTGCCAGTGGGGCGGGAGACTCCTACGAGCAGTACTTC. Protein product: CASGAGDSYEQYF.

CDR3 sequence (DNA): TGCAGCGCTGGGGACAGGACTTCTGAAGCTTTCTTT. This sequence encodes CSAGDRTSEAFF. The chain couples TRBV29-1 to TRBJ1-1, with 8 bases fitting TRBD1. After removal of 7 bases from V and 6 bases from J, the junction contained 7 bases not matched to a gene. This CDR3 spans 12 amino acids. Looked up from germline, CDR1 is SQVTM and CDR2 is ANQGSEA.

The V and J genes are TRBV19 and TRBJ2-6; 10 positions agree with TRBD2. V lost 4 bases to trimming and J lost 2 bases; unmatched junction nucleotides: 5. Germline V gene sequence: CDR1 LNHDA, CDR2 SQIVND (reference sequence). The CDR3 runs 17 residues. The DNA for the CDR3 is TGTGCCAGTAGTAAACTAGCGGGGAGGACTGGGGCCAACGTCCTGACTTTC. Protein: CASSKLAGRTGANVLTF.

The CDR3 coding sequence is TGTGCCAGCAGCTTAGCGACAGGAGCTTATAATTCACCCCTCCACTTT. It yields the protein CASSLATGAYNSPLHF. The gene calls are TRBV7-6 and TRBJ1-6; possible D gene TRBD1, 6 bases. CDR3 size: 16 residues. Trimming took off 0 bases at V and 4 bases at J, with 10 bases between the two ends. Germline V gives CDR1 SGHVS, CDR2 FNYEAQ.

The rearrangement links TRBV19 to TRBJ1-2, with 10 bases aligning to TRBD1. Germline trimming cut 1 base from V and 2 bases from J; bases unmatched to any gene: 1. Germline CDR1 is LNHDA and CDR2 is SQIVND (reference sequence). The CDR3 is 15 residues long. This CDR3 reads CASSIGGQGNYGYTF. DNA for the CDR3: TGTGCCAGTAGTATAGGGGGACAGGGGAACTATGGCTACACCTTC.

The J gene is TRBJ2-3, the V gene TRBV29-1, with 9 bases matching TRBD2. CDR3 length equals 13 residues. The junction had 3 bases not matched to a gene; V was cut back by 3 bases and J by 5 bases. Germline CDR1 reads SQVTM; CDR2 reads ANQGSEA. CDR3 in amino acids: CSVDSGSKDTQYF. The CDR3 DNA follows: TGCAGCGTTGATAGCGGGAGTAAAGATACGCAGTATTTT.

The chain combines TRBV6-5 with TRBJ2-2; 8 bases agree with TRBD2. V shed 10 bases and J 2 bases; nucleotides not matched to a gene: 9. Germline lookup yields CDR1 MNHEY and CDR2 SVGAGI. The CDR3 is 15 residues long. Here the CDR3 reads CATRRLALNTGELFF. DNA for the CDR3: TGTGCCACCAGACGACTAGCGCTAAACACCGGGGAGCTGTTTTTT.

The genes are TRBV19 and TRBJ1-2; a possible D gene is TRBD1 (6 bases). Trimming cost V 4 bases and J 4 bases, with 10 bases left between them. This CDR3 has 13 residues. CDR1 is LNHDA and CDR2 is SQIVND in the germline V gene (reference sequence). Here the CDR3 DNA reads TGTGCCAGTAGTAAGGACAGTGCCTATGGCTACACCTTC. As protein: CASSKDSAYGYTF.

The chain uses TRBV5-4 and TRBJ2-7; the match to TRBD1 covers 8 bases. Germline V gene sequence: CDR1 SGHNT, CDR2 YYREEE (reference sequence). This CDR3 is 12 amino acids long. Trimming cost V 2 bases and J 10 bases; bases outside gene matches: 5. DNA for the CDR3: TGTGCCAGCAGCTTCGACAGGGGAGTCCAGTACTTC. Its protein is CASSFDRGVQYF.

The count of this clone is one. The chain is built from TRBV20-1 and TRBJ1-6; a possible D gene is TRBD1 (6 bases). The CDR3 sequence is 13 residues long. Germline loops: CDR1 DFQATT, CDR2 SNEGSKA (reference sequence). Trimming took 3 bases from V and 6 from J, leaving 9 bases between them. For the CDR3, the DNA is TGCAGTGCTAGTTACAGGGCTAATTCACCCCTCCACTTT. Translation: CSASYRANSPLHF.

The rearrangement links TRBV7-9 to TRBJ2-7; D is tentatively TRBD1 or TRBD2 (5 bases each). The V gene's germline CDR1 is SEHNR and CDR2 FQNEAQ (reference sequence). Trimming removed 3 bases at V and 0 bases at J, with 15 bases between. This CDR3 comprises 16 residues. For the CDR3, the DNA is TGTGCCAGCAGCTTCGGCCGGGACGTAGTCTCCTACGAGCAGTACTTC. Translated, it gives CASSFGRDVVSYEQYF.

The gene calls are TRBV28 and TRBJ1-1, with 8 positions matching TRBD1. V was clipped by 3 bases and J by 10 bases; unmatched bases: 13. The germline V gene has CDR1 MDHEN and CDR2 SYDVKM. This CDR3 has 15 amino acids. CDR3 nucleotides: TGTGCCAGCAGTTTCCTCCGGACAGGGAGATTGGGAGCTTTCTTT. This translates into CASSFLRTGRLGAFF.

This chain connects TRBV4-2 to TRBJ1-5; D perhaps matches TRBD1 (6 bases). The CDR3 consists of 16 residues. Per germline, CDR1 LGHNA and CDR2 YNFKEQ. Between the trimmed V and J ends, which lost 3 bases and 1 base, there was a span of 13 bases. In DNA, the CDR3 is TGTGCCAGCAGCCAGGAGGTGGGGGCGAGCAATCAGCCCCAGCATTTT. The encoded protein is CASSQEVGASNQPQHF.

This chain joins TRBV21-1 and TRBJ2-1; TRBD1, as called in the table, went unchecked against the DNA. TRBV21-1 is given as a pseudogene. CDR3 length: 12 residues. The CDR3 region is CASRGQVDEQFF. The DNA of the CDR3 is TGTGCCAGCAGGGGACAGGTCGATGAGCAGTTCTTC.

This chain joins TRBV28 and TRBJ2-7, with 13 positions matching TRBD2. With V trimmed by 4 bases and J by 0 bases, 15 bases remained unmatched. This CDR3 has 20 amino acids. The germline V gene encodes CDR1 MDHEN and CDR2 SYDVKM. CDR3 region: CASSSSIGLAGVTLSYEQYF. CDR3 DNA sequence: TGTGCCAGCAGTTCATCAATTGGACTAGCGGGAGTAACCCTCTCCTACGAGCAGTACTTC.

The chain uses TRBV5-4 and TRBJ1-3; D is unresolved. Germline CDR1 SGHNT, CDR2 YYREEE (reference sequence). With 0 bases removed from V and 2 bases from J, the gap between germline ends came to 9 bases. CDR3 length: 15 amino acids. DNA for the CDR3: TGTGCCAGCAGCTTGGGGGTCGGAGCTGGAAACACCATATATTTT. Translation: CASSLGVGAGNTIYF.

The chain carries TRBV28 and TRBJ1-3; TRBD1 aligns across 10 bases. Germline V gene lookup returns CDR1 MDHEN and CDR2 SYDVKM. The CDR3 is 17 residues long. V gave up 4 bases and J gave up 0 bases; unmatched junction bases: 6. The CDR3: CASSSRQGARSGNTIYF. The CDR3 nucleotides are TGTGCCAGCAGTTCACGACAGGGGGCCCGCTCTGGAAACACCATATATTTT.

The chain carries TRBV5-6 and TRBJ1-6; the match to TRBD1 covers 8 bases. The CDR3 totals 14 residues. CDR1 and CDR2 from the germline V gene are SGHDT and YYEEEE. V was pared by 4 bases and J by 5 bases, with 2 bases of the junction left unmatched. CDR3 DNA: TGTGCCAGCAGCGCGACAGGGGATAATTCACCCCTCCACTTT. Translating it yields CASSATGDNSPLHF.

The chain joins TRBV7-2 to TRBJ2-4; 7 bases fit TRBD1. V shed 3 bases, J shed 5 bases, and the junction held 4 bases outside the gene matches. Germline V gene sequence: CDR1 SGHTA, CDR2 FQGNSA. The CDR3 is 14 residues long. The CDR3 DNA reads TGTGCCAGCAGCTTGAAGGGGGCCCAAAACATTCAGTACTTC. This codes for CASSLKGAQNIQYF.

This rearrangement joins TRBV6-5 to TRBJ2-7; TRBD1 matches 9 bases. The ends lost 3 bases at V and 2 bases at J; junction bases unmatched: 8. Germline V lookup: CDR1 MNHEY, CDR2 SVGAGI. The CDR3 is 16 amino acids. CDR3: CASSYSNRGRTYEQYF. The CDR3 region has the DNA TGTGCCAGCAGTTATTCAAACAGGGGGCGGACCTACGAGCAGTACTTC.

The chain is built from TRBV19 and TRBJ1-1, with TRBD1 identical over 8 bases. The ends lost 4 bases at V and 3 bases at J; junction bases unmatched: 7. The CDR3 spans 15 residues. Germline V gene lookup returns CDR1 LNHDA and CDR2 SQIVND (reference sequence). The CDR3 sequence is CASSRSSGGYTEAFF. DNA for the CDR3: TGTGCCAGTAGTAGATCCTCAGGGGGCTACACTGAAGCTTTCTTT. Variable domain in full (rest from reference TRBV19 and TRBJ1-1): DGGITQSPKYLFRKEGQNVTLSCEQNLNHDAMYWYRQDPGQGLRLIYYSQIVNDFQKGDIAEGYSVSREKKESFPLTVTSAQKNPTAFYLCASSRSSGGYTEAFFGQGTRLTVV.

V and J are TRBV5-1 and TRBJ2-7, with D tentatively TRBD1 (5 bases). V was trimmed by 2 bases and J by 7 bases, leaving 19 bases between them. CDR3 length equals 15 residues. The V gene's germline CDR1 is SGHRS and CDR2 YFSETQ. CDR3 coding DNA: TGCGCCAGCAGCTTAGGACATTCAGGGTCTGGGGAGCAGTACTTC. Translated, it gives CASSLGHSGSGEQYF.

This clone appeared a few times. The chain employs TRBV28 and TRBJ1-3, with TRBD1 matching over 11 bases. The germline V gene has CDR1 MDHEN and CDR2 SYDVKM. CDR3 length equals 18 residues. V lost 2 bases and J lost 3; bases outside the gene matches: 9. CDR3 region: CASSLRGGTGGLGNTIYF. The DNA of the CDR3 is TGTGCCAGCAGTTTAAGGGGAGGGACAGGGGGACTTGGAAACACCATATATTTT. The entire variable domain, with the rest obtained from reference TRBV28 and TRBJ1-3, is as follows: DVKVTQSSRYLVKRTGEKVFLECVQDMDHENMFWYRQDPGLGLRLIYFSYDVKMKEKGDIPEGYSVSREKKERFSLILESASTNQTSMYLCASSLRGGTGGLGNTIYFGEGSWLTVV.

The chain joins TRBV18 to TRBJ2-2; 8 positions agree with TRBD1. The CDR3 contains 16 residues. Looked up from germline, CDR1 is KGHSH and CDR2 is LQKENI. V gave up 1 base and J gave up 6 bases; unmatched junction bases: 7. For the CDR3, the DNA is TGTGCCAGCTCACCACTTTGGACAGGGTTCTCCGGGGAGCTGTTTTTT. Protein: CASSPLWTGFSGELFF.

The V gene is TRBV28, the J gene TRBJ1-5; TRBD1 might be the D (5 bases). Germline V gene sequence: CDR1 MDHEN, CDR2 SYDVKM. The V end lost 6 bases, the J end lost 3 bases, and 12 bases lay between the germline ends. The CDR3 spans 14 residues. CDR3 protein: CASSPGQANQPQHF. CDR3 sequence (DNA): TGTGCCAGCAGCCCGGGGCAGGCCAATCAGCCCCAGCATTTT.

The chain couples TRBV30 to TRBJ1-5; D is possibly TRBD1 (6 bases). Deletions cut 3 bases from V and 6 bases from J, with 18 bases between. The germline V gene has CDR1 GTSNPN and CDR2 SVGIG (reference sequence). The CDR3 is made up of 15 amino acids. CDR3 sequence: CAWSEGGFSGQPQHF. The CDR3 DNA reads TGTGCCTGGAGCGAGGGGGGGTTCTCGGGTCAGCCCCAGCATTTT. Full variable domain (missing parts from reference TRBV30 and TRBJ1-5): SQTIHQWPATLVQPVGSPLSLECTVEGTSNPNLYWYRQAAGRGLQLLFYSVGIGQISSEVPQNLSASRPQDRQFILSSKKLLLSDSGFYLCAWSEGGFSGQPQHFGDGTRLSIL.

V gene TRBV6-5 combines with J gene TRBJ1-3; D is unresolved. The CDR3 is 14 amino acids. V lost 4 bases to trimming and J lost 0 bases, with 7 bases between them. Germline CDR1 is MNHEY and CDR2 is SVGAGI. The CDR3 region is CASSSSRSGNTIYF. Written as DNA, the CDR3 is TGTGCCAGCAGTTCGAGCCGCTCTGGAAACACCATATATTTT.

This clone was seen once. J is TRBJ1-5 and V is TRBV15; TRBD1 might be the D (5 bases). Trimming took off 3 bases at V and 6 bases at J, with 15 bases between the two ends. The CDR3 sequence is 15 residues long. Germline-derived CDR1 and CDR2 are LNHNV and YYDKDF (reference sequence). For the CDR3, the DNA is TGTGCCACCAGCAGGGAATCAGGGTCAGGTCAGCCCCAGCATTTT. It codes for CATSRESGSGQPQHF.

This sequence joins TRBV24-1 and TRBJ1-5; unclear D gene. Germline CDR1 is KGHDR and CDR2 is SFDVKD. The CDR3 extends over 15 amino acids. Trimming removed 2 bases at V and 0 bases at J, with 7 bases between. CDR3 sequence (DNA): TGTGCCACCAGTGATTCTGGGTTTAGCAATCAGCCCCAGCATTTT. It specifies CATSDSGFSNQPQHF.

This chain connects TRBV15 to TRBJ1-1; D is possibly TRBD1 (6 bases). Germline CDR1 LNHNV, CDR2 YYDKDF (reference sequence). The CDR3 runs to 15 residues. V was cut by 0 bases and J by 6 bases, with 14 bases left in between. The CDR3 nucleotides are TGTGCCACCAGCAGAGACAGGGGAGCAGTTTCTGAAGCTTTCTTT. As protein: CATSRDRGAVSEAFF.

The rearrangement joins TRBV19 to TRBJ2-7; D remains ambiguous. CDR1 LNHDA and CDR2 SQIVND come from the germline V gene (reference sequence). The CDR3 has 14 residues. Trimming pared 7 bases from V and 1 base from J, leaving 14 bases between. CDR3 DNA sequence: TGTGCCAGTACGTCTGGGTCATCTTCCTACGAGCAGTACTTC. Translating it yields CASTSGSSSYEQYF.

The chain joins TRBV5-1 to TRBJ2-3; D is uncertain. The V gene's germline CDR1 is SGHRS and CDR2 YFSETQ. The CDR3 spans 13 residues. The V end was cut by 4 bases, the J end by 4 bases, with 10 bases between. As DNA, the CDR3 is TGCGCCAGCAGCATTTACAAAGCAGATACGCAGTATTTT. As protein: CASSIYKADTQYF.